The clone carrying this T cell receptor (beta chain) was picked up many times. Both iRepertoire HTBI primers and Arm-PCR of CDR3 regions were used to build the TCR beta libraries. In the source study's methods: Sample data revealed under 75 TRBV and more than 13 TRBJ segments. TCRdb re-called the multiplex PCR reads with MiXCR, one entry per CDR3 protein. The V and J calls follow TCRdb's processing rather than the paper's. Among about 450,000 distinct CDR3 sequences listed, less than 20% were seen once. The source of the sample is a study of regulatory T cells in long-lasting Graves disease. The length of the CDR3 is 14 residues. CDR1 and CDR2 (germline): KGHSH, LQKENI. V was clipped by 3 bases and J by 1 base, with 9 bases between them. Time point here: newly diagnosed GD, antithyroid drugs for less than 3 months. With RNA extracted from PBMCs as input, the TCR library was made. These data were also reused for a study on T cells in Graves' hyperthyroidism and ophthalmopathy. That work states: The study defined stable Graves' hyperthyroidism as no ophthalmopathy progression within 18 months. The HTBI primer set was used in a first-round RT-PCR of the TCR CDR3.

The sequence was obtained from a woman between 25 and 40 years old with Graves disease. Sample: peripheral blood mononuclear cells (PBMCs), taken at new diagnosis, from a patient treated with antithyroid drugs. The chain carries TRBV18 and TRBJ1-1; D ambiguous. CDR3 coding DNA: TGTGCCAGCTCACCGGGCAGAGCGAACACTGAAGCTTTCTTT. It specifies CASSPGRANTEAFF.